Listed here are 20 T cell receptor beta chains from one sample, sequenced in a study of T cells after yellow fever vaccination. MiXCR, run by TCRdb on the 5' RACE reads, gives a single entry per CDR3 protein. Of a few hundred thousand distinct CDR3 sequences in the sample, 17% were seen once. Sequenced material: PBMCs, taken 5 days after the first yellow fever vaccination. The receptor set was obtained from a man younger than 35 who received the YFV17D yellow fever vaccine.

This clonotype was seen repeatedly, ten times or more. The J gene is TRBJ2-5, the V gene TRBV11-2, with 10 nucleotides matching TRBD1. The V gene's germline CDR1 is SGHAT and CDR2 FQNNGV. V was pared by 1 base and J by 3 bases, with 2 bases of the junction left unmatched. The length of the CDR3 is 15 residues. In nucleotides, the CDR3 is TGTGCCAGCAGCTTAGTGGGGACAGGGGAAGAGACCCAGTACTTC. Translating it yields CASSLVGTGEETQYF.

The table lists this clonotype with a few counts. The rearrangement links TRBV7-2 to TRBJ1-1; TRBD1 is a possible D gene (5 bases). Deletions cut 4 bases from V and 4 bases from J, with 16 bases between. Germline V gene sequence: CDR1 SGHTA, CDR2 FQGNSA. This CDR3 is built from 15 residues. The DNA of the CDR3 is TGTGCCAGCAGCTCCGAAGCGGGCGGGGGCACTGAAGCTTTCTTT. This codes for CASSSEAGGGTEAFF.

This clonotype came up a few times. The genes are TRBV6-4 and TRBJ2-1, with a tentative D call TRBD2 (6 bases). Per the germline V gene, CDR1 is MRHNA and CDR2 is SNTAGT. V was clipped by 2 bases and J by 2 bases, with 7 bases between them. The CDR3 has 14 residues. In DNA, the CDR3 is TGTGCCAGCAGTGACGGCGGGGCCTACAATGAGCAGTTCTTC. This codes for CASSDGGAYNEQFF.

This clonotype was counted once. The V and J genes are TRBV5-1 and TRBJ2-3; 12 bases map to TRBD2. V gave up 3 bases and J gave up 2 bases; unmatched junction bases: 7. CDR1 and CDR2 (germline): SGHRS, YFSETQ. The CDR3 has 17 amino acids. The CDR3: CASSSKTSGGSTDTQYF. In nucleotides, the CDR3 is TGCGCCAGCAGCTCCAAAACTAGCGGGGGGTCCACAGATACGCAGTATTTT. Combining the CDR3 with reference TRBV5-1 and TRBJ2-3 gives the whole variable domain KAGVTQTPRYLIKTRGQQVTLSCSPISGHRSVSWYQQTPGQGLQFLFEYFSETQRNKGNFPGRFSGRQFSNSRSEMNVSTLELGDSALYLCASSSKTSGGSTDTQYFGPGTRLTVL.

This clonotype was detected only a few times. V and J are TRBV11-2 and TRBJ2-1; 14 nucleotides match TRBD2. The CDR3 totals 18 residues. The germline V gene has CDR1 SGHAT and CDR2 FQNNGV. V lost 5 bases, J lost 8 bases, and 14 bases stayed unmatched. The CDR3: CASSHPAGLAGESHEQFF. The DNA of the CDR3 is TGTGCCAGCAGCCACCCCGCGGGACTAGCGGGGGAGTCTCATGAGCAGTTCTTC.

This chain uses TRBV7-2 with TRBJ2-4; maybe TRBD2 (5 bases). CDR3 length: 14 amino acids. With 1 base removed from V and 5 bases from J, the gap between germline ends came to 9 bases. Germline CDR1 is SGHTA and CDR2 is FQGNSA. CDR3 DNA: TGTGCCAGCAGCTTAGTGGGGAGACAAAACATTCAGTACTTC. Its translation: CASSLVGRQNIQYF.

This clonotype was detected many times. The rearrangement joins TRBV12-3 or TRBV12-4 to TRBJ2-3; D may be TRBD2 (5 bases). CDR3 size: 16 residues. Trimming stripped 1 base from V and 0 bases from J, with 11 bases between. In nucleotides, the CDR3 is TGTGCCAGCAGTTTAGGCCGAGCGGCAAGCACAGATACGCAGTATTTT. It codes for CASSLGRAASTDTQYF.

This clonotype turned up a few times. V and J are TRBV6-2 or TRBV6-3 and TRBJ2-7; 7 bases are a match to TRBD2. The germline CDR1 and CDR2 sequences are MNHEY and SVGEGT. The V and J ends lost 6 bases and 2 bases, in that order; junction bases with no gene match: 7. This CDR3 spans 14 amino acids. The CDR3, as DNA: TGTGCCAGCAGAACCTACGGGACTACCTACGAGCAGTACGTC. Residues: CASRTYGTTYEQYV.

Regarding this clonotype: At one end, the junction sequence differs from germline, possibly due to a read error. This chain links TRBV14 with TRBJ2-5; 12 nucleotides agree with TRBD2. The CDR3 sequence is 17 residues long. In germline, CDR1 is SGHDN, CDR2 FVKESK. The CDR3 DNA reads TGTGCCAGCAGCCCCTGGACTAGCGGGGACTGGGAGGAGACCCGGTACTTC. Its translation: CASSPWTSGDWEETRYF.

In its sample, this clonotype was seen a few times. The chain is built from TRBV18 and TRBJ2-7; weak D call: TRBD1 (6 bases). The CDR3 sequence is 15 residues long. With 5 bases removed from V and 2 bases from J, the gap between germline ends came to 16 bases. Germline V lookup: CDR1 KGHSH, CDR2 LQKENI. This CDR3 reads CASSVTGSTTYEQYF. The CDR3 DNA is TGTGCCAGCTCAGTGACAGGCAGTACCACCTACGAGCAGTACTTC.

This clonotype came up a few times. In DNA, the CDR3 is TGTGCCAGCAGTTACCATGGGACAGCGCTCGCTGAAGCTTTCTTT. The encoded protein is CASSYHGTALAEAFF. The V call is TRBV27, the J call TRBJ1-1; 7 bases fit TRBD1. Trimming cost V 4 bases and J 6 bases; bases outside gene matches: 11. Per germline, CDR1 MNHEY and CDR2 SMNVEV (reference sequence). The CDR3 is made up of 15 amino acids.

The chain couples TRBV7-9 to TRBJ2-5; TRBD2 matches at 13 bases. V lost 4 bases to trimming and J lost 4 bases; unmatched junction nucleotides: 9. The CDR3 consists of 17 residues. CDR1 and CDR2 (germline): SEHNR, FQNEAQ (reference sequence). In DNA form, the CDR3 reads TGTGCCAGCAGCTACACTAGCGGGGGGGCTGGGGGAGAGACCCAGTACTTC. Its translation is CASSYTSGGAGGETQYF.

J is TRBJ2-2 and V is TRBV12-3 or TRBV12-4; D is possibly TRBD1 (6 bases). The V and J ends lost 4 bases and 4 bases respectively, with 13 bases between them. This CDR3 has 15 amino acids. Here the CDR3 reads CASSSPSQGTGELFF. The CDR3 nucleotides are TGTGCCAGCAGTTCCCCCTCACAGGGCACCGGGGAGCTGTTTTTT.

The genes are TRBV4-3 and TRBJ2-7, with a weak D call TRBD1 (5 bases). CDR1 LGHNA and CDR2 YSLEER come from the germline V gene. V lost 2 bases and J lost 1, with 9 bases in between. CDR3 size: 14 residues. The CDR3 loop reads CASSQRQHSYEQYF. CDR3 DNA: TGCGCCAGCAGCCAAAGACAGCATTCCTACGAGCAGTACTTC.

This rearrangement joins TRBV7-9 to TRBJ1-6, with D tentatively TRBD1 (6 bases). The germline V gene encodes CDR1 SEHNR and CDR2 FQNEAQ (reference sequence). V lost 2 bases and J 7 bases, leaving 15 bases between the germline ends. This CDR3 is built from 16 residues. The CDR3 DNA reads as TGTGCCAGCAGCTTAACACAGGGTGGGCGAAATTCACCCCTCCACTTT. It yields the protein CASSLTQGGRNSPLHF.

CDR3 DNA: TGTGCCAGCAGTGAAGCCCCCGCCGGATACACCGGGGAGCTGTTTTTT. Translating it yields CASSEAPAGYTGELFF. The chain joins TRBV2 to TRBJ2-2, with unresolved D. CDR3 length: 16 amino acids. Trimming removed 0 bases at V and 3 bases at J, with 11 bases between. CDR1 and CDR2 (germline): SNHLY, FYNNEI.

Only one count was recorded for this clonotype. A clone one base away is much larger, so this may be a read error. The chain is built from TRBV4-1 and TRBJ2-3; no firm D call. Looked up from germline, CDR1 is MGHRA and CDR2 is YSYEKL. CDR3 length: 13 residues. Trimming took 1 base from V and 5 from J, leaving 7 bases between them. This CDR3 is CASSQVSGDTQYF. CDR3 bases: TGCGCCAGCAGCCAAGTATCCGGAGATACGCAGTATTTT.

The chain combines TRBV4-2 with TRBJ1-5; D unresolved. The germline V and J ends were trimmed by 0 bases and 7 bases, with 13 bases remaining between them. The CDR3 consists of 15 residues. Germline CDR1 reads LGHNA; CDR2 reads YNFKEQ. The CDR3 is CASSQDIAGMQPQHF. CDR3 nucleotides: TGTGCCAGCAGCCAAGATATCGCGGGGATGCAGCCCCAGCATTTT.

This clonotype is a singleton in its sample. The chain has TRBV19 and TRBJ2-5; TRBD2 matches at 8 bases. From germline, CDR1 is LNHDA and CDR2 SQIVND (reference sequence). The CDR3 loop spans 15 amino acids. After removal of 10 bases from V and 4 bases from J, the junction contained 14 bases not matched to a gene. CDR3 DNA: TGTGCCACCCAGACCGGGGGGGCGTTGGGAGAGACCCAGTACTTC. It codes for CATQTGGALGETQYF.

This clonotype turned up a few times. V usage is TRBV29-1 and J usage is TRBJ1-1, with a possible D match to TRBD1 (6 bases). V was cut by 3 bases and J by 1 base, with 15 bases left in between. CDR3 length: 15 residues. Germline-derived CDR1 and CDR2 are SQVTM and ANQGSEA. The CDR3 protein is CSVEIPGHTNTEAFF. In DNA form, the CDR3 reads TGCAGCGTTGAGATACCGGGACACACGAACACTGAAGCTTTCTTT.